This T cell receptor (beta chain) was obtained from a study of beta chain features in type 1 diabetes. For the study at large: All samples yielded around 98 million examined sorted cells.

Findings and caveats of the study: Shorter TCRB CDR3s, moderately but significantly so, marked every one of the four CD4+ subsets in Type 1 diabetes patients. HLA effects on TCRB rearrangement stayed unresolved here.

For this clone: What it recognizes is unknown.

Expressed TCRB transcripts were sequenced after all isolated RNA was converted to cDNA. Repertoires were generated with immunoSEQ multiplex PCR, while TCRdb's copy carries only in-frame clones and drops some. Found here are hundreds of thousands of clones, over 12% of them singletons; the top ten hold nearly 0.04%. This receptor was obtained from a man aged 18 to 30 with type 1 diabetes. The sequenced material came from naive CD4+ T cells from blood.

The CDR3 here is CASSQQGNYGYTF. DNA for the CDR3: TGCGCCAGCAGCCAACAGGGGAACTATGGCTACACCTTC. This chain connects TRBV4-1 to TRBJ1-2, with D possibly matching TRBD1 (6 bases). Germline V gene sequence: CDR1 MGHRA, CDR2 YSYEKL. Trimming took off 2 bases at V and 2 bases at J, with 6 bases between the two ends. This CDR3 is built from 13 residues.